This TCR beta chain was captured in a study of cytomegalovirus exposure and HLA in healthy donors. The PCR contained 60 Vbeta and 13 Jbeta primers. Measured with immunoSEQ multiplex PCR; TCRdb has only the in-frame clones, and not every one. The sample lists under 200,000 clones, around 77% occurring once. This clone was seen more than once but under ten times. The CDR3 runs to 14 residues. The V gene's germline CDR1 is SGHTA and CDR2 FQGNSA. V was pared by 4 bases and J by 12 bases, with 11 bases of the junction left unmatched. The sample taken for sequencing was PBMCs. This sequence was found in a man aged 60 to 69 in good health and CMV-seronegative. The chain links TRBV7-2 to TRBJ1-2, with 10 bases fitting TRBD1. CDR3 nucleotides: TGTGCCAGCAGCTCGCATATTCCGGGACAGGGGAACACCTTC. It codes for CASSSHIPGQGNTF.